Shown below are 29 T cell receptor beta chains from a single sample sequenced in a study of blood T cell repertoires in COVID-19. Sequencing was performed with immunoSEQ multiplex PCR; in TCRdb, only in-frame clones are kept and a portion is missing. The table lists tens of thousands of clones, roughly 91% of them singletons. Specimen: peripheral blood. The receptor set was obtained from a human donor in a cohort sampled during active COVID-19.

The chain couples TRBV30 to TRBJ2-7; D remains unclear. CDR1 GTSNPN and CDR2 SVGIG come from the germline V gene (reference sequence). The CDR3 length is 12 residues. Trimming took 2 bases from V and 5 from J, leaving 10 bases between them. The CDR3 nucleotides read TGTGCCTGGAGTTCCGAAAGCGACGAGCAGTACTTC. It is translated as CAWSSESDEQYF.

J is TRBJ2-7 and V is TRBV28; tentatively, D is TRBD2 (6 bases). Trimming left V 2 bases short and J 2 bases short, with 10 bases between. The germline V gene encodes CDR1 MDHEN and CDR2 SYDVKM. This CDR3 is built from 14 residues. This CDR3 is CASSLNGTPYEQYF. For the CDR3, the DNA is TGTGCCAGCAGTTTAAACGGGACTCCCTACGAGCAGTACTTC.

The chain joins TRBV12-3 or TRBV12-4 to TRBJ1-3; D gene ambiguous. This CDR3 has 13 residues. Between the trimmed V and J ends, which lost 4 bases and 4 bases, there was a span of 8 bases. The chain's CDR3 is CASSSQVGNTIYF. CDR3 in DNA: TGTGCCAGCAGTTCCCAGGTGGGAAACACCATATATTTT.

In its sample, this clone was seen once. The chain is built from TRBV20-1 and TRBJ2-7; TRBD1 agrees at 9 bases. After removal of 3 bases from V and 2 bases from J, the junction contained 5 bases not matched to a gene. Germline V CDR1 and CDR2: DFQATT, SNEGSKA (reference sequence). This CDR3 region has 14 residues. CDR3 DNA: TGCAGTGCTAGTTTAAGGGACAGGGCCTACGAGCAGTACTTC. Residues: CSASLRDRAYEQYF.

J is TRBJ2-5 and V is TRBV5-8; possible D gene TRBD1, 5 bases. V lost 0 bases, J lost 4 bases, and 13 bases lay in between. Germline V gene data show CDR1 as SGHTS and CDR2 as YDEGEE. The CDR3 runs to 15 residues. CDR3 in amino acids: CASSLVDRIGETQYF. Here the CDR3 DNA reads TGTGCCAGCAGCTTGGTCGACAGAATAGGAGAGACCCAGTACTTC.

V and J are TRBV2 and TRBJ2-7; 9 bases are a match to TRBD2. The germline gives CDR1 SNHLY, CDR2 FYNNEI. V dropped 0 bases and J dropped 2; count of bases not matched to a gene: 14. This CDR3 region has 19 residues. CDR3 sequence: CASSEARAGGAGRTYEQYF. CDR3 coding DNA: TGTGCCAGCAGTGAAGCGCGGGCGGGAGGGGCCGGAAGGACCTACGAGCAGTACTTC.

The rearrangement uses TRBV28 and TRBJ2-7; 8 bases map to TRBD1. Germline lookup yields CDR1 MDHEN and CDR2 SYDVKM. Trimming cost V 5 bases and J 3 bases; bases outside gene matches: 6. The CDR3 contains 14 residues. The CDR3 DNA is TGTGCCAGCAGTCCCGACAGGGGAGACTACGAGCAGTACTTC. Translation gives CASSPDRGDYEQYF.

The chain carries TRBV11-3 and TRBJ1-5, with 7 bases lining up with TRBD1. The CDR3 has 17 amino acids. V lost 0 bases, J lost 5 bases, and 10 bases stayed unmatched. The germline gives CDR1 SGHNT, CDR2 YENEEA. The CDR3 protein is CASSLDREGTADQPQHF. CDR3 bases: TGTGCCAGCAGCTTAGATCGGGAGGGGACAGCGGATCAGCCCCAGCATTTT.

The CDR3 nucleotides are TGTGCCAGCTCACCACCCGGGACTAGCGCGCTCTACGAGCAGTACTTC. Residues: CASSPPGTSALYEQYF. The genes are TRBV18 and TRBJ2-7; 10 nucleotides agree with TRBD2. The junction had 5 bases not matched to a gene; V was cut back by 0 bases and J by 3 bases. Germline V CDR1 and CDR2: KGHSH, LQKENI. The CDR3 spans 16 residues. Filled out from reference TRBV18 and TRBJ2-7, the complete variable domain reads NAGVMQNPRHLVRRRGQEARLRCSPMKGHSHVYWYRQLPEEGLKFMVYLQKENIIDESGMPKERFSAEFPKEGPSILRIQQVVRGDSAAYFCASSPPGTSALYEQYFGPGTRLTVT.

This chain links TRBV10-3 with TRBJ2-5, with a weak D call TRBD2 (6 bases). Per germline, CDR1 ENHRY and CDR2 SYGVKD. V dropped 6 bases and J dropped 2 bases, with 13 bases sitting between them. The CDR3 consists of 14 residues. The CDR3 loop is CAISGGRTQETQYF. Here the CDR3 DNA reads TGTGCCATCAGCGGGGGACGGACTCAAGAGACCCAGTACTTC.

This clone was recorded a few times. The CDR3 DNA is TGTGCCATCAGTAAGGCCCTAGAATCCTATGGCTACACCTTC. Its protein product is CAISKALESYGYTF. The gene calls are TRBV10-3 and TRBJ1-2; no firm D call. The ends were cut back, 5 bases at V and 4 bases at J, with 14 bases in the middle. Germline CDR1 ENHRY, CDR2 SYGVKD. This CDR3 is built from 14 residues.

The CDR3 DNA reads TGCAGCGTAGGTACCAGCGGGTCATACAATGAGCAGTTCTTC. Amino acids: CSVGTSGSYNEQFF. The gene calls are TRBV29-1 and TRBJ2-1; D may be TRBD2 (6 bases). This CDR3 has 14 amino acids. In germline, CDR1 is SQVTM, CDR2 ANQGSEA. The germline V and J ends were trimmed by 6 bases and 4 bases, with 16 bases remaining between them.

The chain uses TRBV30 and TRBJ1-1; D is unresolved. The germline CDR1 and CDR2 sequences are GTSNPN and SVGIG (reference sequence). The V end lost 4 bases, the J end lost 1 base, and 10 bases lay between the germline ends. CDR3 size: 13 residues. The DNA for the CDR3 is TGTGCCTGGATTTTGAGGTCGAACACTGAAGCTTTCTTT. As protein: CAWILRSNTEAFF.

This chain joins TRBV30 and TRBJ2-2; D is uncertain. The CDR3 has 12 amino acids. The V gene lost 5 bases and the J gene lost 4 bases, with 8 bases spanning the gap. The germline V gene encodes CDR1 GTSNPN and CDR2 SVGIG (reference sequence). The CDR3 DNA sequence: TGTGCCTGGGGCGAGAGCACCGGGGAGCTGTTTTTT. Its protein product is CAWGESTGELFF.

The rearrangement uses TRBV9 and TRBJ2-1, with 11 positions matching TRBD2. The ends lost 0 bases at V and 6 bases at J; junction bases unmatched: 8. Germline V gene data show CDR1 as SGDLS and CDR2 as YYNGEE. The length of the CDR3 is 17 residues. The CDR3 reads CASSVVGGTSGSNEQFF. CDR3 DNA sequence: TGTGCCAGCAGCGTAGTTGGCGGGACTAGCGGATCCAATGAGCAGTTCTTC.

The gene calls are TRBV28 and TRBJ1-5; D is possibly TRBD1 (5 bases). The V end lost 4 bases, the J end lost 3 bases, and 7 bases lay between the germline ends. Per the germline V gene, CDR1 is MDHEN and CDR2 is SYDVKM. There are 13 residues in the CDR3. The CDR3 reads CASSWGDNQPQHF. The CDR3 bases are TGTGCCAGCAGTTGGGGGGACAATCAGCCCCAGCATTTT.

The V and J genes are TRBV7-8 and TRBJ2-4; D possibly corresponds to TRBD1 (5 bases). Germline assignment: CDR1 SGHVS and CDR2 FQNEAQ. The length of the CDR3 is 14 residues. Trimming took 1 base from V and 1 from J, leaving 5 bases between them. The CDR3 here is CASSLEGAKNIQYF. Here the CDR3 DNA reads TGTGCCAGCAGCTTAGAGGGGGCCAAAAACATTCAGTACTTC. The whole variable domain, remainder taken from reference TRBV7-8 and TRBJ2-4, is GAGVSQSPRYKVAKRGQDVALRCDPISGHVSLFWYQQALGQGPEFLTYFQNEAQLDKSGLPSDRFFAERPEGSVSTLKIQRTQQEDSAVYLCASSLEGAKNIQYFGAGTRLSVL.

The chain uses TRBV27 and TRBJ2-5; TRBD1 matches 8 bases. Germline values: CDR1 MNHEY, CDR2 SMNVEV (reference sequence). This CDR3 comprises 16 residues. V was clipped by 3 bases and J by 4 bases; unmatched bases: 10. The CDR3 nucleotides are TGTGCCAGCAGTTTGGGACCGGGACAGGCGAGAGAGACCCAGTACTTC. Amino acids: CASSLGPGQARETQYF.

The chain is built from TRBV4-2 and TRBJ2-4; 10 nucleotides agree with TRBD2. With 0 bases clipped from V and 0 bases from J, the junction kept 8 bases outside the gene matches. The CDR3 is 19 residues long. Germline V gene lookup returns CDR1 LGHNA and CDR2 YNFKEQ. CDR3 nucleotides: TGTGCCAGCAGCCAAGATATGCTAGCGGGAGATCTAGCCAAAAACATTCAGTACTTC. Protein: CASSQDMLAGDLAKNIQYF.

This clone counts as medium-sized (0.01 to 0.1%). The chain has TRBV11-2 and TRBJ2-7, with 8 bases aligning to TRBD2. CDR1 is SGHAT and CDR2 is FQNNGV in the germline V gene. V was clipped by 2 bases and J by 5 bases; unmatched bases: 14. The CDR3 has 17 residues. CDR3 in amino acids: CASSLRAGAAGDDEQYF. The CDR3 DNA sequence: TGTGCCAGCAGCTTAAGGGCAGGGGCAGCGGGAGACGACGAGCAGTACTTC.

V and J are TRBV27 and TRBJ2-7, with 16 bases that match TRBD2. The V gene's germline CDR1 is MNHEY and CDR2 SMNVEV (reference sequence). The CDR3 has 16 residues. Losses at the gene ends were 5 bases for V and 5 bases for J; bases not matched to a gene: 6. The CDR3 loop reads CASSARGLAGGNEQYF. CDR3 sequence (DNA): TGTGCCAGCAGTGCCAGGGGACTAGCGGGAGGGAACGAGCAGTACTTC.

This clone was detected a few times. J is TRBJ1-2 and V is TRBV6-2 or TRBV6-3, with D uncertain. Germline V gene lookup returns CDR1 MNHEY and CDR2 SVGEGT. The ends were cut back, 4 bases at V and 4 bases at J, with 7 bases in the middle. CDR3 length: 12 residues. The CDR3: CASSSGGYGYTF. The DNA of the CDR3 is TGTGCCAGCAGTTCCGGAGGCTATGGCTACACCTTC.

The chain has TRBV9 and TRBJ1-3, with D possibly matching TRBD1 (6 bases). This CDR3 region has 16 residues. Germline CDR1 reads SGDLS; CDR2 reads YYNGEE. The germline V and J ends were trimmed by 4 bases and 0 bases, with 14 bases remaining between them. The CDR3 DNA reads TGTGCCAGCAGCTCCGACAGGTCCAGCTCTGGAAACACCATATATTTT. This translates into CASSSDRSSSGNTIYF.

The chain has TRBV7-3 and TRBJ2-1, with 10 nucleotides matching TRBD2. J lost 7 bases, V lost 3 bases, and 3 bases had no gene match. CDR3 length: 14 residues. In germline, CDR1 is SGHTA, CDR2 FQGTGA. The CDR3 here is CASSLGLARNEQFF. The CDR3 coding sequence is TGTGCCAGCAGCTTGGGACTAGCGAGGAATGAGCAGTTCTTC.

This sequence joins TRBV5-1 and TRBJ2-7; a weak D match, TRBD1 (5 bases). Trimming cost V 0 bases and J 1 base, with 8 bases left between them. CDR1 and CDR2 from the germline V gene are SGHRS and YFSETQ. The CDR3 contains 14 residues. The CDR3 DNA reads as TGCGCCAGCAGCTTGGAGCAGGGTTCCTACGAGCAGTACTTC. Amino acids: CASSLEQGSYEQYF.

The chain joins TRBV18 to TRBJ2-5; no clear D gene. The ends were cut back, 8 bases at V and 5 bases at J, with 9 bases in the middle. The CDR3 spans 11 residues. The germline V gene has CDR1 KGHSH and CDR2 LQKENI. CDR3 loop: CASQIAETQYF. The CDR3 DNA reads as TGTGCCAGCCAAATTGCGGAGACCCAGTACTTC.

The rearrangement links TRBV11-2 to TRBJ1-2, with D uncertain. Per the germline V gene, CDR1 is SGHAT and CDR2 is FQNNGV. With 5 bases removed from V and 4 bases from J, the gap between germline ends came to 23 bases. The CDR3 sequence is 17 residues long. The CDR3 region has the DNA TGTGCCAGCAGCCCTAGCAAGGGCCTAAACTCCGGCTATGGCTACACCTTC. It translates to CASSPSKGLNSGYGYTF.

J is TRBJ1-4 and V is TRBV29-1; D uncertain. Looked up from germline, CDR1 is SQVTM and CDR2 is ANQGSEA. This CDR3 has 13 residues. V shed 5 bases and J shed 3 bases, with 10 bases lying between them. The DNA of the CDR3 is TGCAGCGTTTATCCCCGGGCTAATGAAAAACTGTTTTTT. Translation gives CSVYPRANEKLFF.

The chain couples TRBV30 to TRBJ1-5; 7 nucleotides match TRBD1. CDR1 is GTSNPN and CDR2 is SVGIG in the germline V gene (reference sequence). Trimming took 2 bases from V and 4 from J; bases not matched to a gene: 8. The CDR3 runs 15 residues. The CDR3: CAWSNDRVWNQPQHF. The CDR3 bases are TGTGCCTGGAGTAACGACAGGGTTTGGAATCAGCCCCAGCATTTT.